This T cell receptor (beta chain) is drawn from a study of tumor-infiltrating lymphocytes in primary liver carcinoma. Study-wide points: Reduced overlap was seen in tumor-adjacent and tumor-blood pairs versus tumor region pairs.

The investigators made TCR beta cDNA from 400 to 550 ng total RNA, using a constant-region primer. Sequencing libraries for TCR beta derived from three nested multiplex PCR rounds that used slightly modified ARM-PCR. Researchers ran the first two PCR rounds for 10 cycles each with TRBV1-TRBV30 forward primers and a C-beta reverse primer. TCRdb fed the multiplex PCR reads into MiXCR, producing one record per CDR3 protein. The sample includes more than 95,000 distinct CDR3 sequences, around 60% of them seen just once. V lost 5 bases, J lost 1 base, and 9 bases lay in between. Germline lookup yields CDR1 SQVTM and CDR2 ANQGSEA. This CDR3 contains 13 residues. Points on this clonotype: Its specificity is not known. The CDR3 carries no conserved terminal phenylalanine or tryptophan, so it likely arises from a read error.

The source material, 20-30 mg of unsorted bulk tissue, was used to co-extract RNA and DNA. Cases comprised patients with primary liver carcinoma who received surgical resection. V and J are TRBV29-1 and TRBJ2-1, with D tentatively TRBD1 (5 bases). Sequenced sample: liver tumor tissue from sampling region 3. Described subset: tumor region T3, left-lateral pole. The sequence came from a woman aged 55-70 years with primary liver carcinoma and hepatitis B virus infection. For the CDR3, the DNA is TGCAGCGTTTCCAGGACATCCTACAATGAGCAGTTCGTC. This gives the protein CSVSRTSYNEQFV.